This TCR beta chain was sequenced in a study of CD8 T cells in ankylosing spondylitis. General observations from the study: Matched synovial fluid from ankylosing spondylitis patients was reported to be enriched for disease-linked clones. Among TCR beta sequences, a motif of fewer than 10 highly homologous variants appeared characteristic of ankylosing spondylitis blood. Relatively rare in peripheral blood, disease-linked clones were also CD8+.

V shed 5 bases and J shed 6 bases, with 16 bases lying between them. This CDR3 contains 14 residues. MiXCR was run by TCRdb on the 5' RACE reads, yielding one entry per CDR3 protein. The data show hundreds of thousands of distinct CDR3 sequences, about 10% seen once. The sample holds a few counts of this clonotype. What it binds is unknown. Sequenced input: blood, either unsorted or a sorted T cell fraction (not recorded which). This chain links TRBV12-3 or TRBV12-4 with TRBJ1-1; no firm D call. The clonotype was recovered from a male donor with ankylosing spondylitis. The CDR3 DNA sequence: TGTGCCAGCAGTCTTCACGGCCTAGACTCTGAAGCTTTCTTT. Protein product: CASSLHGLDSEAFF.